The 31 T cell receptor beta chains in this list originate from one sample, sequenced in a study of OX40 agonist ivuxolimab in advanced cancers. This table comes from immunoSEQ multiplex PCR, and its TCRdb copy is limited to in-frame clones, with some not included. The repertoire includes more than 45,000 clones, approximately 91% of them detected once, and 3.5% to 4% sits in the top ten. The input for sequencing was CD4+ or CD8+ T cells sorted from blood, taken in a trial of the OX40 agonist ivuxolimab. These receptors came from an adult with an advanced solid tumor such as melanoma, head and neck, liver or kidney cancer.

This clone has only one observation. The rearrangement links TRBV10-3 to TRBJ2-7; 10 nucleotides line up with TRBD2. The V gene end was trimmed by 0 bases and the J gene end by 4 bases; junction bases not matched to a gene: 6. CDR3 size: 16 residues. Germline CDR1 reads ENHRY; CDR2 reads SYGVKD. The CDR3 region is CAISESGGLAAYEQYF. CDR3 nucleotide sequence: TGTGCCATCAGTGAGTCGGGTGGACTAGCGGCTTACGAGCAGTACTTC.

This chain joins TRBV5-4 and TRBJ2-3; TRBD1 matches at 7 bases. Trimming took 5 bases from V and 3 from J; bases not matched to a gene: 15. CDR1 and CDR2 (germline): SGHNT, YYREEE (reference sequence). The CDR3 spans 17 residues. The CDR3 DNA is TGTGCCAGCAGGCCTAGGACAGGCGCCTTGGGGACAGATACGCAGTATTTT. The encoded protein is CASRPRTGALGTDTQYF.

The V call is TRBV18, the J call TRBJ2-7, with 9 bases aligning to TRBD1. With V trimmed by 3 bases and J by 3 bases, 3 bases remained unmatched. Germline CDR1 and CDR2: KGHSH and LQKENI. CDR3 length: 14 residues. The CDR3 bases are TGTGCCAGCTCACCGGACAGGGGAGACTACGAGCAGTACTTC. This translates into CASSPDRGDYEQYF.

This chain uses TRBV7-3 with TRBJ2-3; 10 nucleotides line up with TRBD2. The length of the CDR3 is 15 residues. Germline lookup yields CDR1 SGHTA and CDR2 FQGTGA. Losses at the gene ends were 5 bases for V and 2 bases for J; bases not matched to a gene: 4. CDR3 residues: CASSLLAGDTDTQYF. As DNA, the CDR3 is TGTGCCAGCAGCCTTCTAGCGGGGGACACAGATACGCAGTATTTT.

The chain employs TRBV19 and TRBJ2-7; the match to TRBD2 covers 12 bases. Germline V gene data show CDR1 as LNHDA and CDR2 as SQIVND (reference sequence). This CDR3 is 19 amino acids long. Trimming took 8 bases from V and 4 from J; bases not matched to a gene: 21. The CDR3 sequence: CASRPGALAGGPSPYEQYF. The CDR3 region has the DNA TGTGCCAGTCGTCCTGGGGCGCTAGCGGGAGGGCCCAGTCCTTACGAGCAGTACTTC.

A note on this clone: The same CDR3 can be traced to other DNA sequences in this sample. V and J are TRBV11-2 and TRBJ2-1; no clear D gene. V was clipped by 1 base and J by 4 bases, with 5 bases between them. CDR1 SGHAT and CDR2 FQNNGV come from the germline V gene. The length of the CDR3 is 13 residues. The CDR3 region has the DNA TGTGCCAGCAGCTTAGGAGCTTACAATGAGCAGTTCTTC. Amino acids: CASSLGAYNEQFF.

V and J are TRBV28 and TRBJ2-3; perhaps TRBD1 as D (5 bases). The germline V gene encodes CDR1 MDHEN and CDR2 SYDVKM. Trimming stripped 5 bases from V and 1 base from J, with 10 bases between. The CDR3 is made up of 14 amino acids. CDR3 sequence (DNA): TGTGCCAGCAGTCCAATGACAGGCACAGATACGCAGTATTTT. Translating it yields CASSPMTGTDTQYF.

The CDR3 DNA reads TGTGCCAGCAGCCCCCGGACTAGCCCCGCGGCAGATACGCAGTATTTT. Its translation: CASSPRTSPAADTQYF. The chain has TRBV28 and TRBJ2-3, with 8 bases lining up with TRBD2. The CDR3 is 16 amino acids. Germline-derived CDR1 and CDR2 are MDHEN and SYDVKM. Trimming cost V 6 bases and J 4 bases; bases outside gene matches: 12.

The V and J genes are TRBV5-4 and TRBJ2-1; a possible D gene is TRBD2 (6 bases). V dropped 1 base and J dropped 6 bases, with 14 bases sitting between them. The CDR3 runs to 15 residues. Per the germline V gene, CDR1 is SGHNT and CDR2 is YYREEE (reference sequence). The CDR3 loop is CASSLTSYGGNEQFF. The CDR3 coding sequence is TGTGCCAGCAGCTTGACTAGCTACGGGGGCAATGAGCAGTTCTTC.

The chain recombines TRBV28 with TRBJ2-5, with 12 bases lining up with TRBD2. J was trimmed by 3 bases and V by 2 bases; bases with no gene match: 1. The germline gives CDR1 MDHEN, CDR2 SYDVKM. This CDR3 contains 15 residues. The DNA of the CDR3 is TGTGCCAGCAGTTTACGGACTAGCGGGGAAGAGACCCAGTACTTC. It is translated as CASSLRTSGEETQYF.

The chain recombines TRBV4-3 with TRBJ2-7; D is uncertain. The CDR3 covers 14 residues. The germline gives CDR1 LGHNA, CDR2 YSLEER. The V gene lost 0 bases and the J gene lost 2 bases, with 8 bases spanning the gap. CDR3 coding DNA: TGCGCCAGCAGCCAAGATTTGGAAGCCTACGAGCAGTACTTC. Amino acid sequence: CASSQDLEAYEQYF.

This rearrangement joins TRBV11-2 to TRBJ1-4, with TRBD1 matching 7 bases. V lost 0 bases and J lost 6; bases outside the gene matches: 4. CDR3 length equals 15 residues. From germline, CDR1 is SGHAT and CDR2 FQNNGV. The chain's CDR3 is CASSLEAGGDEKLFF. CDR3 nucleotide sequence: TGTGCCAGCAGCTTAGAGGCAGGGGGGGATGAAAAACTGTTTTTT.

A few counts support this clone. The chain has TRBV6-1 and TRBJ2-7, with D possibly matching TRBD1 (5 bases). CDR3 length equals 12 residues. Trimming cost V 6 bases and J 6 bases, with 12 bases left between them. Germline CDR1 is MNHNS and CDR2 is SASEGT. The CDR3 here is CASRDGAGEQYF. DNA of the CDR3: TGTGCCAGCAGAGATGGGGCAGGCGAGCAGTACTTC.

The CDR3 DNA follows: TGCAGCGCTGGGCCCGTACTCGGGACAGCACGGAACACTGAAGCTTTCTTT. Its translation: CSAGPVLGTARNTEAFF. V and J are TRBV29-1 and TRBJ1-1; the match to TRBD1 covers 7 bases. The CDR3 covers 17 residues. The V and J ends lost 7 bases and 1 base, in that order; junction bases with no gene match: 18. Looked up from germline, CDR1 is SQVTM and CDR2 is ANQGSEA.

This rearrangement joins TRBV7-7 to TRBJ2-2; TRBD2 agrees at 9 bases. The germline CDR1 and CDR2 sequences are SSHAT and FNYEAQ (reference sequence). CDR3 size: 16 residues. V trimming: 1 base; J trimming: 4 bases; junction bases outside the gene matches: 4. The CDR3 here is CASSLEPAGGTGELFF. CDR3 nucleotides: TGTGCCAGCAGCTTAGAGCCAGCGGGGGGCACCGGGGAGCTGTTTTTT.

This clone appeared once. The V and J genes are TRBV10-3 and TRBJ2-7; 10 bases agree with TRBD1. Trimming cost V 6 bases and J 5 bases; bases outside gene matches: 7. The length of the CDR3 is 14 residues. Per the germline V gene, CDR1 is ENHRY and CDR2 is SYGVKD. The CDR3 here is CAISAGTGDHEQYF. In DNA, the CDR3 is TGTGCCATCAGCGCGGGGACAGGGGACCACGAGCAGTACTTC.

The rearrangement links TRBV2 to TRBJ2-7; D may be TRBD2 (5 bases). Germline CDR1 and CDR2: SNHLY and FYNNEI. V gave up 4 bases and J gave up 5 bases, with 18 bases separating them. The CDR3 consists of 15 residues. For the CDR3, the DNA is TGTGCCAGCAGTGGGGGTGGGAGAAGGGTAGACGAGCAGTACTTC. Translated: CASSGGGRRVDEQYF. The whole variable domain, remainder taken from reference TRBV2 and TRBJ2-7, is EPEVTQTPSHQVTQMGQEVILRCVPISNHLYFYWYRQILGQKVEFLVSFYNNEISEKSEIFDDQFSVERPDGSNFTLKIRSTKLEDSAMYFCASSGGGRRVDEQYFGPGTRLTVT.

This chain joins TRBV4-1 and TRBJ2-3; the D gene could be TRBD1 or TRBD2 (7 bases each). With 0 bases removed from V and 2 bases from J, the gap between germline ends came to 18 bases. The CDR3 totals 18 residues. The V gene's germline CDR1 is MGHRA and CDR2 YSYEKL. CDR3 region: CASSQDRGEGALTDTQYF. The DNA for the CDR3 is TGCGCCAGCAGCCAAGATCGCGGGGAGGGGGCACTCACAGATACGCAGTATTTT.

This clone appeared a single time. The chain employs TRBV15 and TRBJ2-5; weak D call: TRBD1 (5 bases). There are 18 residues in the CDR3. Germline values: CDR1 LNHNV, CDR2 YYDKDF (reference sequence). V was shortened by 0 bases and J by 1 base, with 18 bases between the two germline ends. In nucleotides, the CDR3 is TGTGCCACCAGCAGAGATAGGGGAAGTTGGCCAATCCAAGAGACCCAGTACTTC. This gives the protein CATSRDRGSWPIQETQYF. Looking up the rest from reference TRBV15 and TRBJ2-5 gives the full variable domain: DAMVIQNPRYQVTQFGKPVTLSCSQTLNHNVMYWYQQKSSQAPKLLFHYYDKDFNNEADTPDNFQSRRPNTSFCFLDIRSPGLGDTAMYLCATSRDRGSWPIQETQYFGPGTRLLVL.

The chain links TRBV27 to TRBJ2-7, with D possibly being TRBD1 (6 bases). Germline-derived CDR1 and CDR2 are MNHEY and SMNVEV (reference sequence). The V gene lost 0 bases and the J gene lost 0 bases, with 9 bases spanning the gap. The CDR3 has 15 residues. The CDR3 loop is CASSLSGALSYEQYF. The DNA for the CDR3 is TGTGCCAGCAGTTTATCGGGGGCCCTCTCCTACGAGCAGTACTTC.

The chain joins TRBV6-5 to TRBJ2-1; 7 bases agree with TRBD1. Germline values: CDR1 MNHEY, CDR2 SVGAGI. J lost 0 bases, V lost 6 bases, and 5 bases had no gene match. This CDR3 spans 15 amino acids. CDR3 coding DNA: TGTGCCAGCAGCCCCGACAGGGCCTCCTACAATGAGCAGTTCTTC. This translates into CASSPDRASYNEQFF.

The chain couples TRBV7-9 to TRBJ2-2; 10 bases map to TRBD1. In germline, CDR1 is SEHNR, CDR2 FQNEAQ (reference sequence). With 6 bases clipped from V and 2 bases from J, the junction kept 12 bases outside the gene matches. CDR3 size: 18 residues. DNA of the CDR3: TGTGCCAGCAGAGCGCCGCTACGGGACAGGGGCAACACCGGGGAGCTGTTTTTT. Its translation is CASRAPLRDRGNTGELFF.

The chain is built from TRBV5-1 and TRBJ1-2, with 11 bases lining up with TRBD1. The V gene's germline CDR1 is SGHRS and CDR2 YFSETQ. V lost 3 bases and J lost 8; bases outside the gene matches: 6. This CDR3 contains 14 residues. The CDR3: CASSWGTGGVGYTF. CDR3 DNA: TGCGCCAGCAGCTGGGGGACAGGGGGAGTCGGCTACACCTTC.

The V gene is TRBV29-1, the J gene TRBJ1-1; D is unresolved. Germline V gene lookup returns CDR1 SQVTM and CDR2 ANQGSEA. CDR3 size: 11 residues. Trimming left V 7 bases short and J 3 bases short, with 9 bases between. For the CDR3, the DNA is TGCAGCGGACGGACTTACACTGAAGCTTTCTTT. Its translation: CSGRTYTEAFF. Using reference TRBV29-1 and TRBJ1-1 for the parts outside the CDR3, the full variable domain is SAVISQKPSRDICQRGTSLTIQCQVDSQVTMMFWYRQQPGQSLTLIATANQGSEATYESGFVIDKFPISRPNLTFSTLTVSNMSPEDSSIYLCSGRTYTEAFFGQGTRLTVV.

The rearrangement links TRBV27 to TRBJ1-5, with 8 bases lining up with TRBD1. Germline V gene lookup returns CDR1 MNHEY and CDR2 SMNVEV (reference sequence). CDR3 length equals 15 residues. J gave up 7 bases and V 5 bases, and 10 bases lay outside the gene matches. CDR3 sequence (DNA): TGTGCCAGCAGTGCCTCGACAGGGGTAGGACAGCCCCAGCATTTT. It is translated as CASSASTGVGQPQHF.

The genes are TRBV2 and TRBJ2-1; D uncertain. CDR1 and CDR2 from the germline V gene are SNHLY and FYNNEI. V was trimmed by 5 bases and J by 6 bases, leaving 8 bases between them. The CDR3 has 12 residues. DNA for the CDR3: TGTGCCAGCAGTAAGGGTGGCAATGAGCAGTTCTTC. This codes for CASSKGGNEQFF.

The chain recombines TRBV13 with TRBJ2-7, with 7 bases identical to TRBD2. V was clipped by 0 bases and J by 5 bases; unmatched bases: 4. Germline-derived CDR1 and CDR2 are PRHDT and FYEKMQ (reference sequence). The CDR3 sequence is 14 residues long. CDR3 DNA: TGTGCCAGCAGCTTAGGAAGCGGGACGGACGAGCAGTACTTC. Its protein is CASSLGSGTDEQYF.

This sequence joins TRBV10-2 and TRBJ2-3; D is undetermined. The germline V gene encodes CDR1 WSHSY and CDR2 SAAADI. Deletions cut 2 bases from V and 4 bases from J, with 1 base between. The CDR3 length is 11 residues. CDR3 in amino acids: CASSEADTQYF. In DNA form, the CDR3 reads TGCGCCAGCAGTGAGGCAGATACGCAGTATTTT.

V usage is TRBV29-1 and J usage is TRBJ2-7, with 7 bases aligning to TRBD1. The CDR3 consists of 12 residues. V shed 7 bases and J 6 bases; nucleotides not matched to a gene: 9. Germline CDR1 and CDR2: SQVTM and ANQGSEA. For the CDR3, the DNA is TGCAGCGCTCGGACAGGAGATGGCGAGCAGTACTTC. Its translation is CSARTGDGEQYF.

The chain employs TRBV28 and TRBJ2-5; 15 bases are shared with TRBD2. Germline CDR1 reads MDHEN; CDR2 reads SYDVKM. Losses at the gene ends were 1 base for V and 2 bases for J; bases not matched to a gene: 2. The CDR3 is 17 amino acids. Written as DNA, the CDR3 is TGTGCCAGCAGTTTATCCGGACTAGCGGGAGGGCAAGAGACCCAGTACTTC. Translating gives CASSLSGLAGGQETQYF.

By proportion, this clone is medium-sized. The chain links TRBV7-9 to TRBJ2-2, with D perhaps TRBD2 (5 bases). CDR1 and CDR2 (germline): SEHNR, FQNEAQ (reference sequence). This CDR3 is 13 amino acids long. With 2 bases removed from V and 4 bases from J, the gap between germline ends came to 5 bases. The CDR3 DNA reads TGTGCCAGCAGCTTAAGCGGCACCGGGGAGCTGTTTTTT. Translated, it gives CASSLSGTGELFF. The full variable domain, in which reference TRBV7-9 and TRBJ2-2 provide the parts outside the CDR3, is DTGVSQNPRHKITKRGQNVTFRCDPISEHNRLYWYRQTLGQGPEFLTYFQNEAQLEKSRLLSDRFSAERPKGSFSTLEIQRTEQGDSAMYLCASSLSGTGELFFGEGSRLTVL.